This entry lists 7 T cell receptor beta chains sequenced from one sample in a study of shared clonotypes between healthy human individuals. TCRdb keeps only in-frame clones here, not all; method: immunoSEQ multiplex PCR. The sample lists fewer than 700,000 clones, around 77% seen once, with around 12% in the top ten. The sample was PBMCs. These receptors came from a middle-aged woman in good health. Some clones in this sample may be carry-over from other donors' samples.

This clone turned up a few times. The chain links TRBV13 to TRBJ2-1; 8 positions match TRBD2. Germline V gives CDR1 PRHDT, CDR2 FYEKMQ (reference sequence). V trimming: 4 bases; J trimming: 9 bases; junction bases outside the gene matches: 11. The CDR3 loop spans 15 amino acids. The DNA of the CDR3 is TGTGCCAGCAGCTCGGGACTAGTGGCTCTCCGTGAGCAGTTCTTC. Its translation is CASSSGLVALREQFF.

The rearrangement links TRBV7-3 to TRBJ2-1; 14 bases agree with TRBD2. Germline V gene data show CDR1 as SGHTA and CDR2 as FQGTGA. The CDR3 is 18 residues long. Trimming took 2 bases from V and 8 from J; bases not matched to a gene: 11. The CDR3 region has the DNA TGTGCCAGCAGCTTAGAAGCCAGACTAGCGGGAGGGAGTTATGAGCAGTTCTTC. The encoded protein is CASSLEARLAGGSYEQFF.

CDR3 sequence: CATRTNNEQFF. The CDR3 DNA is TGTGCAACCAGAACTAACAATGAGCAGTTCTTC. This chain connects TRBV7-9 to TRBJ2-1; no clear D gene. This CDR3 region has 11 residues. Germline values: CDR1 SEHNR, CDR2 FQNEAQ (reference sequence).

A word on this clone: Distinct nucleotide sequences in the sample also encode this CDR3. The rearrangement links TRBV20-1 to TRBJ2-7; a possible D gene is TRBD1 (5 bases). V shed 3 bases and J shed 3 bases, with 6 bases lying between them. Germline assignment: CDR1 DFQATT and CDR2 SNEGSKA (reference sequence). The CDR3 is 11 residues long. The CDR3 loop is CSARQGYEQYF. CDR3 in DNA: TGCAGTGCTAGGCAGGGCTACGAGCAGTACTTC.

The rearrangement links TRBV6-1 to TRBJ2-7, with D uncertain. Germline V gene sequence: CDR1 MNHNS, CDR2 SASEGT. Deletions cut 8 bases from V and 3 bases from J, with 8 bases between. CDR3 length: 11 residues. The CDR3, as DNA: TGTGCCAGCCAAGGGATCTACGAGCAGTACTTC. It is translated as CASQGIYEQYF.

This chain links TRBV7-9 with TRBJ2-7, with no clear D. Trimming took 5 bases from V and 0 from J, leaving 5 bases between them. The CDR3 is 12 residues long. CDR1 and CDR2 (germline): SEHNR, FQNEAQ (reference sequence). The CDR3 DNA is TGTGCCAGCAGCGCTAGCTCCTACGAGCAGTACTTC. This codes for CASSASSYEQYF.

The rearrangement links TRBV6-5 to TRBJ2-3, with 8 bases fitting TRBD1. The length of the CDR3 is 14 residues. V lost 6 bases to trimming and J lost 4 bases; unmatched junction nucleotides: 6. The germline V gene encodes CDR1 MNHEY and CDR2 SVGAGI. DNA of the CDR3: TGTGCCAGCAGAGGACAGGGTGAAGCAGATACGCAGTATTTT. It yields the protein CASRGQGEADTQYF.